This T cell receptor (beta chain) derives from a study of OX40 agonist ivuxolimab in advanced cancers. The CDR3 spans 14 residues. V was pared by 6 bases and J by 1 base, with 12 bases between. Germline loops: CDR1 MNHEY, CDR2 SVGAGI. Sequencing was performed with immunoSEQ multiplex PCR; in TCRdb, only in-frame clones are kept and a portion is missing. The sample shows about 18,000 clones, about 71% of them seen only once. The chain carries TRBV6-5 and TRBJ2-5, with D possibly being TRBD1 or TRBD2 (5 bases each). The material was CD4+ or CD8+ T cells sorted from blood, obtained in a trial of the OX40 agonist ivuxolimab. The TCR was taken from an adult with an advanced solid tumor such as melanoma, head and neck, liver or kidney cancer. The CDR3 DNA reads TGTGCCAGCAGCGTTCCGGGGCCCCAAGAGACCCAGTACTTC. It codes for CASSVPGPQETQYF.